The 26 T cell receptor beta chains reported below all come from one sample, sequenced in a study of T cells in narcolepsy. Data came from immunoSEQ multiplex PCR; TCRdb stores just in-frame clones and leaves some out. The sample yields approximately 25,000 clones, around 63% seen once. Sequenced material: memory (CD45RA-) CD4+ T cells from blood. The source of these receptors is a human donor in good health.

This clone was detected only a few times. The J gene is TRBJ1-2, the V gene TRBV9; the match to TRBD1 covers 7 bases. Trimming took 3 bases from V and 5 from J; bases not matched to a gene: 10. This CDR3 spans 15 amino acids. The germline CDR1 and CDR2 sequences are SGDLS and YYNGEE. This chain's CDR3 is CASSASSQGRYGYTF. CDR3 coding DNA: TGTGCCAGCAGCGCTTCTTCACAGGGGAGGTATGGCTACACCTTC.

The chain carries TRBV19 and TRBJ2-5; D could derive from TRBD1 or TRBD2 (5 bases each). The CDR3 extends over 14 amino acids. Trimming stripped 8 bases from V and 5 bases from J, with 18 bases between. The V gene's germline CDR1 is LNHDA and CDR2 SQIVND (reference sequence). CDR3 in DNA: TGTGCCAGTGGCGATCCTAGCAGGGCGGAGACCCAGTACTTC. Its translation is CASGDPSRAETQYF. The full variable domain, with the rest looked up from reference TRBV19 and TRBJ2-5, is DGGITQSPKYLFRKEGQNVTLSCEQNLNHDAMYWYRQDPGQGLRLIYYSQIVNDFQKGDIAEGYSVSREKKESFPLTVTSAQKNPTAFYLCASGDPSRAETQYFGPGTRLLVL.

V usage is TRBV6-5 and J usage is TRBJ2-7; no clear D. Germline V CDR1 and CDR2: MNHEY, SVGAGI. V was pared by 10 bases and J by 7 bases, with 14 bases between. The CDR3 runs to 11 residues. The CDR3 sequence is CATRTPREQYF. In DNA form, the CDR3 reads TGTGCCACCCGGACCCCTCGTGAGCAGTACTTC.

The chain carries TRBV28 and TRBJ2-1; possibly TRBD2 for D (6 bases). This CDR3 comprises 13 residues. Per germline, CDR1 MDHEN and CDR2 SYDVKM. V dropped 4 bases and J dropped 8 bases, with 12 bases sitting between them. CDR3 nucleotide sequence: TGTGCCAGCAGTTACACGGGGGTCCATGAGCAGTTCTTC. This gives the protein CASSYTGVHEQFF.

This clone was found a few times. The likely explanation is a read error, given a far larger clone one base away. The chain joins TRBV27 to TRBJ2-2; weak D call: TRBD2 (5 bases). The germline CDR1 and CDR2 sequences are MNHEY and SMNVEV (reference sequence). This CDR3 contains 13 residues. The CDR3 nucleotides are TGTGCCAGCAGTCGCGCGAACACCGGGGAGCTGGTTTTT. Translated, it gives CASSRANTGELVF.

The CDR3 is CASTAGPYNSPLHF. DNA for the CDR3: TGTGCCAGCACGGCGGGGCCCTATAATTCACCCCTCCACTTT. This sequence joins TRBV6-1 and TRBJ1-6; the D gene is possibly TRBD1 (5 bases). CDR1 and CDR2 from the germline V gene are MNHNS and SASEGT. The CDR3 extends over 14 amino acids. Trimming shortened V by 7 bases and J by 2 bases, and 9 bases separated the two germline ends.

The J gene is TRBJ2-5, the V gene TRBV9; the D is unclear. V lost 0 bases to trimming and J lost 0 bases, with 12 bases between them. Germline CDR1 is SGDLS and CDR2 is YYNGEE. This CDR3 has 16 residues. The CDR3 DNA reads TGTGCCAGCAGCGTAGGTCCGATTACGTACCAAGAGACCCAGTACTTC. The encoded protein is CASSVGPITYQETQYF.

This clone was picked up a small number of times. The CDR3 is CASSVGLAGDPGYEQYF. CDR3 DNA sequence: TGCGCCAGCAGCGTGGGACTAGCGGGAGACCCAGGGTACGAGCAGTACTTC. This chain links TRBV5-1 with TRBJ2-7, with TRBD2 identical over 14 bases. V shed 4 bases and J 4 bases; nucleotides not matched to a gene: 10. The germline V gene encodes CDR1 SGHRS and CDR2 YFSETQ. This CDR3 has 17 amino acids.

The rearrangement uses TRBV6-1 and TRBJ1-5; tentative D call: TRBD1 (6 bases). CDR1 and CDR2 from the germline V gene are MNHNS and SASEGT. The CDR3 runs to 14 residues. V was trimmed by 2 bases and J by 10 bases, leaving 15 bases between them. CDR3 sequence: CASSEQGLKSPQHF. For the CDR3, the DNA is TGTGCCAGCAGTGAACAGGGGCTCAAGAGCCCCCAGCATTTT.

The chain recombines TRBV30 with TRBJ2-6; no definite D call. Germline CDR1 is GTSNPN and CDR2 is SVGIG (reference sequence). The CDR3 covers 12 residues. The V end lost 5 bases, the J end lost 1 base, and 3 bases lay between the germline ends. As DNA, the CDR3 is TGTGCCTGGGCGTCTGGGGCCAACGTCCTGACTTTC. Translated, it gives CAWASGANVLTF. Using reference TRBV30 and TRBJ2-6 for the parts outside the CDR3, the full variable domain is SQTIHQWPATLVQPVGSPLSLECTVEGTSNPNLYWYRQAAGRGLQLLFYSVGIGQISSEVPQNLSASRPQDRQFILSSKKLLLSDSGFYLCAWASGANVLTFGAGSRLTVL.

The CDR3 reads CASGTGYGKTQYF. DNA of the CDR3: TGTGCCAGTGGGACAGGGTACGGAAAGACCCAGTACTTC. The chain employs TRBV28 and TRBJ2-5, with 9 positions matching TRBD1. V trimming: 9 bases; J trimming: 6 bases; junction bases outside the gene matches: 8. The CDR3 totals 13 residues. CDR1 and CDR2 from the germline V gene are MDHEN and SYDVKM.

The sample holds a few counts of this clone. The gene calls are TRBV27 and TRBJ2-7; 7 bases are shared with TRBD2. Looked up from germline, CDR1 is MNHEY and CDR2 is SMNVEV (reference sequence). V gave up 8 bases and J gave up 2 bases; unmatched junction bases: 9. CDR3 length: 14 amino acids. This chain's CDR3 is CASSPVAGAYEQYF. The CDR3 coding sequence is TGTGCCAGCTCCCCGGTGGCGGGAGCCTACGAGCAGTACTTC.

The rearrangement uses TRBV5-1 and TRBJ2-3, with 15 bases that match TRBD2. Trimming removed 4 bases from V and 1 base from J; junction bases left unmatched: 4. Germline-derived CDR1 and CDR2 are SGHRS and YFSETQ. The CDR3 has 17 amino acids. This CDR3 is CASSTGLAGGRTDTQYF. The CDR3 DNA sequence: TGCGCCAGCAGCACGGGACTAGCGGGGGGTCGCACAGATACGCAGTATTTT.

The chain carries TRBV30 and TRBJ2-3; D ambiguous. V dropped 4 bases and J dropped 4 bases, with 15 bases sitting between them. CDR3 length: 14 amino acids. Looked up from germline, CDR1 is GTSNPN and CDR2 is SVGIG (reference sequence). CDR3 protein: CAWNEERYADTQYF. For the CDR3, the DNA is TGTGCCTGGAATGAAGAGAGGTACGCAGATACGCAGTATTTT.

This clone appeared a single time. This chain joins TRBV14 and TRBJ2-3; the match to TRBD2 covers 10 bases. Unmatched junction bases numbered 11, after V lost 4 bases and J lost 10 bases. There are 15 residues in the CDR3. Germline V gives CDR1 SGHDN, CDR2 FVKESK. The CDR3 nucleotides read TGTGCCAGCAGCCGAGCGGGAGGGCTGGATAGAGCGCAGTATTTT. Protein product: CASSRAGGLDRAQYF.

The chain uses TRBV2 and TRBJ1-4; D may be TRBD1 (6 bases). The V gene's germline CDR1 is SNHLY and CDR2 FYNNEI. V was trimmed by 6 bases and J by 15 bases, leaving 20 bases between them. The CDR3 sequence is 13 residues long. The CDR3 here is CASSRDIVKGVFF. CDR3 DNA: TGTGCCAGCAGCCGGGACATAGTAAAGGGGGTGTTTTTT.

The chain recombines TRBV27 with TRBJ2-1; 8 bases match TRBD1. V shed 6 bases, J shed 6 bases, and the junction held 16 bases outside the gene matches. There are 17 residues in the CDR3. Germline V gives CDR1 MNHEY, CDR2 SMNVEV (reference sequence). This CDR3 reads CASSRWSLTGEGNEQFF. CDR3 bases: TGTGCCAGCAGCCGGTGGAGTTTGACAGGGGAAGGCAATGAGCAGTTCTTC.

The rearrangement uses TRBV30 and TRBJ2-7, with D tentatively TRBD1 (5 bases). Germline CDR1 and CDR2: GTSNPN and SVGIG (reference sequence). With 0 bases removed from V and 6 bases from J, the gap between germline ends came to 12 bases. The CDR3 runs 13 residues. CDR3 sequence (DNA): TGTGCCTGGAGTGTCGGGCAGGGCTTCGAGCAGTACTTC. This sequence encodes CAWSVGQGFEQYF.

There are a few counts of this clone. The rearrangement joins TRBV7-2 to TRBJ1-6, with D maybe TRBD1 (6 bases). Trimming left V 10 bases short and J 6 bases short, with 10 bases between. Germline CDR1 and CDR2: SGHTA and FQGNSA. The CDR3 is 12 residues long. CDR3 amino acids: CATGQPNSPLHF. The CDR3 region has the DNA TGTGCCACCGGACAGCCTAATTCACCCCTCCACTTT.

This sequence joins TRBV4-3 and TRBJ2-1, with a possible D match to TRBD1 (6 bases). The CDR3 spans 16 residues. Trimming left V 1 base short and J 10 bases short, with 20 bases between. Per the germline V gene, CDR1 is LGHNA and CDR2 is YSLEER. The CDR3: CASSQVVGAGVGEQFF. The CDR3 region has the DNA TGCGCCAGCAGCCAAGTAGTCGGGGCAGGGGTAGGGGAGCAGTTCTTC.

This clone has more than one count but fewer than ten. The rearrangement uses TRBV27 and TRBJ1-4; TRBD1 aligns across 8 bases. Germline loops: CDR1 MNHEY, CDR2 SMNVEV (reference sequence). CDR3 length equals 14 residues. Losses at the gene ends were 6 bases for V and 8 bases for J; bases not matched to a gene: 8. The CDR3: CASSQLAGGEKLFF. CDR3 bases: TGTGCCAGCAGCCAGCTGGCAGGGGGCGAAAAACTGTTTTTT.

The chain carries TRBV7-9 and TRBJ2-1; 7 bases match TRBD1. CDR3 size: 14 residues. The V segment lost 3 bases and the J segment 10 bases; nucleotides outside the gene matches: 9. Germline CDR1 reads SEHNR; CDR2 reads FQNEAQ (reference sequence). DNA for the CDR3: TGTGCCAGCAGCTTCCCAGGGGGTTATCACGAGCAGTTCTTC. Its protein product is CASSFPGGYHEQFF.

This clone has only a few counts. V gene TRBV7-9 combines with J gene TRBJ1-5; D perhaps matches TRBD1 (5 bases). The CDR3 loop spans 12 amino acids. V dropped 5 bases and J dropped 7 bases, with 9 bases sitting between them. Germline CDR1 SEHNR, CDR2 FQNEAQ (reference sequence). As DNA, the CDR3 is TGTGCCAGCAGCCCATGGGGGCAGCCCCAGCATTTT. This codes for CASSPWGQPQHF. Together with reference TRBV7-9 and TRBJ1-5, the CDR3 gives the full variable domain: DTGVSQNPRHKITKRGQNVTFRCDPISEHNRLYWYRQTLGQGPEFLTYFQNEAQLEKSRLLSDRFSAERPKGSFSTLEIQRTEQGDSAMYLCASSPWGQPQHFGDGTRLSIL.

With regard to this clone: Germline is not matched at one junction end, which may reflect a read error. The chain couples TRBV7-2 to TRBJ2-5; 10 positions agree with TRBD2. Germline CDR1 is SGHTA and CDR2 is FQGNSA. This CDR3 spans 18 amino acids. CDR3: CARSPSGAGGLALETQYF. The CDR3 DNA reads as TGTGCCCGCAGCCCGTCTGGAGCGGGGGGGTTAGCGTTAGAGACCCAGTACTTC.

The genes are TRBV2 and TRBJ1-5; no firm D call. Trimming pared 3 bases from V and 5 bases from J, leaving 17 bases between. This CDR3 is 16 amino acids long. The germline V gene encodes CDR1 SNHLY and CDR2 FYNNEI. The CDR3 sequence is CASSDESGYVHQPQHF. CDR3 sequence (DNA): TGTGCCAGCAGTGATGAGTCAGGCTACGTTCATCAGCCCCAGCATTTT.

V gene TRBV2 combines with J gene TRBJ2-7; D not resolved. CDR3 length equals 13 residues. V lost 6 bases, J lost 2 bases, and 11 bases lay in between. Germline lookup yields CDR1 SNHLY and CDR2 FYNNEI. Here the CDR3 reads CASSPATPYEQYF. In nucleotides, the CDR3 is TGTGCCAGCAGCCCCGCGACCCCCTACGAGCAGTACTTC.